This entry lists 27 T cell receptor beta chains sequenced from one sample in a study of regulatory T cells in long-lasting Graves disease. This sample's time point: persistent/refractory GD, antithyroid drugs over 5 years with positive TRAb. RNA extracted from PBMCs served as the sequencing template. CDR3-region Arm-PCR and iRepertoire HTBI primers produced the TCR beta libraries. TCRdb used MiXCR to reprocess the multiplex PCR reads, holding one entry per CDR3 protein. The sample yields more than 300,000 distinct CDR3 sequences, more than 20% seen once. The material sequenced was peripheral blood mononuclear cells (PBMCs), taken when the disease was refractory, from a patient treated with antithyroid drugs. All receptors come from a woman aged 40 to 55 with Graves disease.

The sample holds many counts of this clonotype. The chain carries TRBV6-1 and TRBJ2-7, with a tentative D call TRBD1 (5 bases). V lost 6 bases and J lost 0, with 18 bases in between. The V gene's germline CDR1 is MNHNS and CDR2 SASEGT. The CDR3 spans 16 residues. Here the CDR3 DNA reads TGTGCCAGCAGCCCGACAGAAGGGGCTCTCTCCTACGAGCAGTACTTC. It translates to CASSPTEGALSYEQYF.

The CDR3 bases are TGCGCCAGCAGCCAACAGGGGTGGCTAAGTTCACCCCTCCACTTT. Protein sequence: CASSQQGWLSSPLHF. This chain connects TRBV4-1 to TRBJ1-6, with D possibly TRBD1 on 6 matching bases. Trimming removed 2 bases from V and 9 bases from J, with 14 bases in between. The CDR3 extends over 15 amino acids. CDR1 and CDR2 (germline): MGHRA, YSYEKL.

In its sample, this clonotype was seen many times. The chain employs TRBV19 and TRBJ2-5; 7 bases fit TRBD2. The V and J ends lost 3 bases and 2 bases, in that order; junction bases with no gene match: 9. This CDR3 spans 16 amino acids. Germline CDR1 LNHDA, CDR2 SQIVND (reference sequence). CDR3 sequence: CASSMERGSYQETQYF. CDR3 bases: TGTGCCAGTAGTATGGAGCGGGGTTCGTATCAAGAGACCCAGTACTTC.

This clonotype was picked up a small number of times. The rearrangement uses TRBV11-2 and TRBJ2-2, with 7 bases matching TRBD1. V gave up 5 bases and J gave up 5 bases; unmatched junction bases: 14. Germline V CDR1 and CDR2: SGHAT, FQNNGV. The CDR3 is 17 residues long. CDR3 sequence (DNA): TGTGCCAGCAGCCGCCGGCGAGGACAGGCTAATACCGGGGAGCTGTTTTTT. It translates to CASSRRRGQANTGELFF.

This clonotype was detected ten times or more. This chain uses TRBV7-3 with TRBJ2-5; TRBD2 aligns across 10 bases. The V gene's germline CDR1 is SGHTA and CDR2 FQGTGA. Losses at the gene ends were 1 base for V and 5 bases for J; bases not matched to a gene: 10. CDR3 size: 17 residues. The CDR3 sequence: CASSLNGAGGLGETQYF. The CDR3, as DNA: TGTGCCAGCAGCTTAAATGGAGCGGGAGGGCTGGGGGAGACCCAGTACTTC.

This clonotype was counted many times. The chain carries TRBV7-2 and TRBJ1-1; D remains unclear. CDR3 length equals 13 residues. Germline V gene lookup returns CDR1 SGHTA and CDR2 FQGNSA. Trimming took 5 bases from V and 5 from J, leaving 12 bases between them. The CDR3 loop is CASSPLLGTEAFF. In DNA, the CDR3 is TGTGCCAGCAGCCCACTATTGGGAACTGAAGCTTTCTTT. The complete variable domain, with remaining parts taken from reference TRBV7-2 and TRBJ1-1, reads GAGVSQSPSNKVTEKGKDVELRCDPISGHTALYWYRQSLGQGLEFLIYFQGNSAPDKSGLPSDRFSAERTGGSVSTLTIQRTQQEDSAVYLCASSPLLGTEAFFGQGTRLTVV.

This clonotype was recorded a few times. This chain links TRBV6-6 with TRBJ2-4; 9 nucleotides agree with TRBD2. Germline V gene data show CDR1 as MNHNY and CDR2 as SVGAGI (reference sequence). This CDR3 region has 16 residues. The junction had 3 bases not matched to a gene; V was cut back by 0 bases and J by 3 bases. The CDR3 is CASSYSTSGGKNIQYF. The CDR3 DNA sequence: TGTGCCAGCAGTTACTCGACTAGCGGTGGCAAAAACATTCAGTACTTC.

To note about this clonotype: It differs at one base from a far larger clone, so likely a read error. The chain joins TRBV2 to TRBJ1-5; no firm D call. The V end lost 5 bases, the J end lost 3 bases, and 14 bases lay between the germline ends. The CDR3 runs to 15 residues. Germline V gene lookup returns CDR1 SNHLY and CDR2 FYNNEI. CDR3 sequence: CASSLTEVPNQPQHF. DNA of the CDR3: TGTGCCAGCAGTTTAACAGAGGTTCCCAATCAGCCCCAGCATTTT.

The J gene is TRBJ2-7, the V gene TRBV29-1, with TRBD2 matching 10 bases. V was clipped by 7 bases and J by 2 bases; unmatched bases: 11. CDR1 is SQVTM and CDR2 is ANQGSEA in the germline V gene. The CDR3 runs to 15 residues. The CDR3 coding sequence is TGCAGCGCTGGACTAGCGGAGAGCCTAACCTACGAGCAGTACTTC. The encoded protein is CSAGLAESLTYEQYF.

This clonotype has ten or more counts. The chain uses TRBV28 and TRBJ1-5, with D possibly TRBD1 on 5 matching bases. Germline V CDR1 and CDR2: MDHEN, SYDVKM. The CDR3 runs to 16 residues. Deletions cut 6 bases from V and 4 bases from J, with 19 bases between. CDR3 sequence reads: CASRTGQGGANQPQHF. The CDR3 coding sequence is TGTGCCAGCAGAACGGGGCAGGGAGGGGCGAATCAGCCCCAGCATTTT.

The V and J genes are TRBV7-2 and TRBJ2-7; the match to TRBD2 covers 8 bases. Germline V gene lookup returns CDR1 SGHTA and CDR2 FQGNSA. J lost 3 bases, V lost 10 bases, and 17 bases had no gene match. The length of the CDR3 is 16 residues. The CDR3 sequence is CATREALGLGYYEQYF. In DNA form, the CDR3 reads TGTGCCACCCGTGAGGCTTTGGGACTAGGGTACTACGAGCAGTACTTC.

At least ten counts were recorded for this clonotype. The gene calls are TRBV6-1 and TRBJ2-5, with TRBD2 matching 10 bases. The CDR3 length is 16 residues. Germline V gene lookup returns CDR1 MNHNS and CDR2 SASEGT. V dropped 3 bases and J dropped 4; count of bases not matched to a gene: 8. The CDR3 DNA sequence: TGTGCCAGCAGTGATGGACTAGCGGAGTTGGGAGAGACCCAGTACTTC. It specifies CASSDGLAELGETQYF.

This sequence joins TRBV5-1 and TRBJ2-2; TRBD1 might be the D (5 bases). Germline CDR1 reads SGHRS; CDR2 reads YFSETQ. CDR3 length: 13 residues. V gave up 9 bases and J gave up 1 base, with 10 bases separating them. The CDR3 protein is CATQRGNTGELFF. In DNA form, the CDR3 reads TGCGCCACCCAAAGGGGGAACACCGGGGAGCTGTTTTTT.

The chain combines TRBV12-3 or TRBV12-4 with TRBJ1-3; D is uncertain. This CDR3 has 14 amino acids. V was shortened by 8 bases and J by 5 bases, with 16 bases between the two germline ends. The CDR3 nucleotides are TGTGCCAGCCCCGGCATTGGAGCGCGAAACACCATATATTTT. It codes for CASPGIGARNTIYF.

This clonotype was counted a few times. J is TRBJ2-6 and V is TRBV20-1; 10 bases map to TRBD2. CDR1 DFQATT and CDR2 SNEGSKA come from the germline V gene (reference sequence). This CDR3 is 17 amino acids long. The V segment lost 5 bases and the J segment 0 bases; nucleotides outside the gene matches: 7. The CDR3 protein is CSALRLAGVSGANVLTF. The CDR3 coding sequence is TGCAGTGCTCTACGACTAGCGGGTGTCTCTGGGGCCAACGTCCTGACTTTC.

The chain links TRBV5-1 to TRBJ1-1; D is undetermined. V was trimmed by 0 bases and J by 2 bases, leaving 8 bases between them. The V gene's germline CDR1 is SGHRS and CDR2 YFSETQ. This CDR3 region has 14 residues. CDR3: CASSLAMGNTEAFF. CDR3 nucleotides: TGCGCCAGCAGCTTGGCGATGGGAAACACTGAAGCTTTCTTT.

This clonotype has a handful of counts. The chain links TRBV20-1 to TRBJ1-5; a weak D match, TRBD1 (5 bases). V was clipped by 2 bases and J by 2 bases, with 13 bases between them. The length of the CDR3 is 15 residues. Germline V CDR1 and CDR2: DFQATT, SNEGSKA (reference sequence). The CDR3 nucleotides read TGCAGTGCTAGAAGGGGCGATAGCGGCAATCAGCCCCAGCATTTT. Translation: CSARRGDSGNQPQHF.

A word on this clonotype: A read error may explain this, as a much larger clone is one base away. The chain couples TRBV12-3 or TRBV12-4 to TRBJ2-4; TRBD2 might be the D (6 bases). This CDR3 comprises 15 residues. CDR3 amino acids: CAGSLVLPGGNIQYF. The CDR3 bases are TGTGCCGGCAGTTTAGTGTTGCCCGGGGGAAACATTCAGTACTTC.

This clonotype was seen ten or more times. This chain links TRBV20-1 with TRBJ2-5; the match to TRBD2 covers 12 bases. CDR1 is DFQATT, CDR2 SNEGSKA, per germline (reference sequence). Trimming cost V 0 bases and J 7 bases; bases outside gene matches: 12. This CDR3 has 17 amino acids. CDR3 amino acids: CSARDRLAGAASGTQYF. The CDR3 nucleotides read TGCAGTGCTAGAGATCGACTAGCGGGAGCCGCTTCAGGGACCCAGTACTTC.

This clonotype came up a few times. The chain employs TRBV28 and TRBJ1-1; a possible D gene is TRBD1 (6 bases). V was trimmed by 5 bases and J by 8 bases, leaving 21 bases between them. The CDR3 is made up of 15 amino acids. From germline, CDR1 is MDHEN and CDR2 SYDVKM. CDR3 nucleotide sequence: TGTGCCAGCAGTCTCACGGACAGCTCTATTATAGAAGCTTTCTTT. It encodes CASSLTDSSIIEAFF.

This clonotype appeared many times. The chain carries TRBV7-2 and TRBJ2-2; D may be TRBD2 (5 bases). CDR3 length: 14 amino acids. V lost 2 bases, J lost 6 bases, and 10 bases lay in between. Germline V gene lookup returns CDR1 SGHTA and CDR2 FQGNSA. This CDR3 is CASSLYEGPGELFF. The CDR3 DNA follows: TGTGCCAGCAGCTTATATGAGGGCCCCGGGGAGCTGTTTTTT.

Ten or more counts support this clonotype. The chain couples TRBV6-1 to TRBJ1-5; no definite D call. Per germline, CDR1 MNHNS and CDR2 SASEGT. The CDR3 spans 12 residues. Trimming shortened V by 6 bases and J by 0 bases, and 3 bases separated the two germline ends. CDR3 sequence (DNA): TGTGCCAGCAGAGGTAGCAATCAGCCCCAGCATTTT. Protein sequence: CASRGSNQPQHF.

About this clonotype itself: A much larger clone is a single base away; this may be a read error. The V call is TRBV7-3, the J call TRBJ1-1; 8 bases are a match to TRBD1. The junction had 8 bases not matched to a gene; V was cut back by 5 bases and J by 3 bases. The CDR3 extends over 15 amino acids. Per germline, CDR1 SGHTA and CDR2 FQGTGA. Written as DNA, the CDR3 is TGTGCCAGCAGCCGGCAGGGGGACAGGTACACTGAAGCTTTCTTT. Translated, it gives CASSRQGDRYTEAFF.

This chain joins TRBV11-3 and TRBJ2-3; 9 bases are a match to TRBD2. The germline V gene has CDR1 SGHNT and CDR2 YENEEA. V shed 6 bases and J 6 bases; nucleotides not matched to a gene: 13. The CDR3 runs to 16 residues. This CDR3 reads CASRDVGGRAKDTQYF. DNA for the CDR3: TGTGCCAGCAGGGATGTTGGCGGGAGGGCGAAGGATACGCAGTATTTT.

This clonotype was recorded a few times. V gene TRBV15 combines with J gene TRBJ2-5; D gene uncertain. The germline V gene has CDR1 LNHNV and CDR2 YYDKDF (reference sequence). The CDR3 runs to 15 residues. Trimming pared 3 bases from V and 1 base from J, leaving 12 bases between. The CDR3 coding sequence is TGTGCCACCAGCAGGACCAAGACAACCCAAGAGACCCAGTACTTC. Its protein is CATSRTKTTQETQYF. The full variable domain, completed using reference TRBV15 and TRBJ2-5, is DAMVIQNPRYQVTQFGKPVTLSCSQTLNHNVMYWYQQKSSQAPKLLFHYYDKDFNNEADTPDNFQSRRPNTSFCFLDIRSPGLGDTAMYLCATSRTKTTQETQYFGPGTRLLVL.

This chain uses TRBV7-2 with TRBJ2-7, with 12 bases identical to TRBD2. V lost 4 bases to trimming and J lost 2 bases; unmatched junction nucleotides: 6. Germline V CDR1 and CDR2: SGHTA, FQGNSA. The CDR3 has 16 amino acids. CDR3 loop: CASSSSTSGRTYEQYF. The CDR3 bases are TGTGCCAGCAGCTCCAGCACTAGCGGGAGGACCTACGAGCAGTACTTC.

This clonotype showed up many times. CDR3 sequence: CASSQQAGQGKETQYF. The CDR3 DNA reads as TGTGCCAGCAGTCAACAAGCGGGACAGGGGAAAGAGACCCAGTACTTC. The chain joins TRBV2 to TRBJ2-5; TRBD1 agrees at 10 bases. Germline-derived CDR1 and CDR2 are SNHLY and FYNNEI. V was clipped by 5 bases and J by 3 bases; unmatched bases: 9. The CDR3 has 16 amino acids.